These 5 T cell receptor beta chains share one sample of origin, sequenced in a study of cytomegalovirus exposure and HLA in healthy donors. Primers included in the PCR were 60 Vbeta and 13 Jbeta primers. Here immunoSEQ multiplex PCR was the method, and the copy in TCRdb shows in-frame clones only, minus some. The sample consists of approximately 65,000 clones, approximately 70% of them appearing once. Sequencing was carried out using PBMCs. The receptors were sampled from a man aged 40-50 years in good health and CMV-seropositive.

The chain uses TRBV14 and TRBJ2-7, with a tentative D call TRBD1 (6 bases). The germline V gene has CDR1 SGHDN and CDR2 FVKESK. This CDR3 has 13 amino acids. V dropped 6 bases and J dropped 2 bases, with 11 bases sitting between them. The CDR3 DNA reads as TGTGCCAGCAGTCGACAGGCCGCCTACGAGCAGTACTTC. Amino acid sequence: CASSRQAAYEQYF.

A single count supports this clone. V is TRBV6-4 and J is TRBJ1-1, with D perhaps matching TRBD1 (5 bases). The germline CDR1 and CDR2 sequences are MRHNA and SNTAGT. Trimming took 4 bases from V and 10 from J, leaving 19 bases between them. The CDR3 has 14 amino acids. CDR3 region: CASSVTGNSPSAFF. In nucleotides, the CDR3 is TGTGCCAGCAGTGTTACAGGAAACTCTCCCTCAGCTTTCTTT.

The rearrangement joins TRBV7-9 to TRBJ2-1; maybe TRBD2 (5 bases). CDR1 SEHNR and CDR2 FQNEAQ come from the germline V gene (reference sequence). V was clipped by 5 bases and J by 6 bases, with 11 bases between them. CDR3 size: 13 residues. In nucleotides, the CDR3 is TGTGCCAGCAGCGAAGGGAGTGTCAATGAGCAGTTCTTC. Residues: CASSEGSVNEQFF. The full variable domain, with the rest looked up from reference TRBV7-9 and TRBJ2-1, is DTGVSQNPRHKITKRGQNVTFRCDPISEHNRLYWYRQTLGQGPEFLTYFQNEAQLEKSRLLSDRFSAERPKGSFSTLEIQRTEQGDSAMYLCASSEGSVNEQFFGPGTRLTVL.

V and J are TRBV6-6 and TRBJ2-1, with D possibly matching TRBD1 (6 bases). V was pared by 6 bases and J by 9 bases, with 12 bases between. Germline V CDR1 and CDR2: MNHNY, SVGAGI (reference sequence). This CDR3 spans 12 amino acids. Here the CDR3 DNA reads TGTGCCAGCAGAACCGGGACATTTGAGCAGTTCTTC. The encoded protein is CASRTGTFEQFF.

This chain uses TRBV6-5 with TRBJ1-5; D perhaps matches TRBD1 (5 bases). V was clipped by 0 bases and J by 9 bases, with 15 bases between them. This CDR3 region has 15 residues. The germline V gene encodes CDR1 MNHEY and CDR2 SVGAGI. CDR3 in amino acids: CASSYSAGGGRPQHF. For the CDR3, the DNA is TGTGCCAGCAGTTACTCCGCGGGCGGGGGAAGGCCCCAGCATTTT.